This T cell receptor (beta chain) was identified during a study of metastatic and nonmetastatic thyroid tumors. TCRdb reprocessed the PCR reads via MiXCR. The sample lists some 19,000 clones; about 33% were seen once. Patients had received no treatment of any kind before thyroid surgery. The source of this sequence is a female donor with papillary thyroid cancer or a benign thyroid nodule (not recorded which). Some clones in this sample may be carry-over from other donors' samples. Sample: adjacent normal tissue.

CDR3 in amino acids: CASSLSRVKDEQFF. CDR3 in DNA: TGTGCCAGCAGCTTAAGCAGGGTTAAGGATGAGCAGTTCTTC. The V and J genes are TRBV7-3 and TRBJ2-1, with D possibly being TRBD1 (5 bases). The V end lost 1 base, the J end lost 8 bases, and 12 bases lay between the germline ends. Germline-derived CDR1 and CDR2 are SGHTA and FQGTGA. CDR3 length: 14 amino acids.